One sample yielded the 23 T cell receptor beta chains listed below, sequenced in a study of lymphopenia after photon versus proton radiotherapy. Produced via immunoSEQ multiplex PCR; TCRdb's table is partial and in-frame only. This table has 35,000 to 45,000 clones, under 90% appearing once. The specimen comprised peripheral blood, sampled from a patient treated with photon-based radiotherapy. These TCRs come from a man in his forties or fifties with gastric cancer.

The chain uses TRBV19 and TRBJ1-1, with 10 bases identical to TRBD1. With V trimmed by 3 bases and J by 1 base, 8 bases remained unmatched. The length of the CDR3 is 17 residues. Per germline, CDR1 LNHDA and CDR2 SQIVND (reference sequence). The CDR3 sequence is CASSIYIGDRGNTEAFF. The CDR3 DNA follows: TGTGCCAGTAGTATCTATATCGGGGACAGGGGGAACACTGAAGCTTTCTTT.

The rearrangement joins TRBV5-1 to TRBJ1-4, with 11 bases that match TRBD1. The CDR3 spans 15 residues. Germline V gene lookup returns CDR1 SGHRS and CDR2 YFSETQ. J was trimmed by 8 bases and V by 6 bases; bases with no gene match: 9. The CDR3 nucleotides read TGCGCCAGCAAAAAATCCGGGACAGGGGGAGAAAAACTGTTTTTT. This gives the protein CASKKSGTGGEKLFF.

The chain couples TRBV4-2 to TRBJ2-3; a possible D gene is TRBD2 (6 bases). Trimming pared 4 bases from V and 3 bases from J, leaving 17 bases between. The germline V gene encodes CDR1 LGHNA and CDR2 YNFKEQ. The CDR3 has 16 amino acids. CDR3 DNA: TGTGCCAGCAGCCCGGGCGGAGGAGGGAGGACAGATACGCAGTATTTT. Protein product: CASSPGGGGRTDTQYF.

The gene calls are TRBV4-2 and TRBJ1-3; D is unresolved. Between the trimmed V and J ends, which lost 8 bases and 0 bases, there was a span of 11 bases. This CDR3 is 14 amino acids long. From germline, CDR1 is LGHNA and CDR2 YNFKEQ. CDR3 coding DNA: TGTGCCAGCGGTACTCTGGGCTCTGGAAACACCATATATTTT. Amino acid sequence: CASGTLGSGNTIYF.

The genes are TRBV30 and TRBJ2-7, with TRBD1 identical over 8 bases. The CDR3 sequence is 12 residues long. Trimming removed 5 bases from V and 0 bases from J; junction bases left unmatched: 0. Per germline, CDR1 GTSNPN and CDR2 SVGIG (reference sequence). As DNA, the CDR3 is TGTGCCTGGGGGACAGGCTCCTACGAGCAGTACTTC. Translation: CAWGTGSYEQYF. The full variable domain, rest sourced from reference TRBV30 and TRBJ2-7, is SQTIHQWPATLVQPVGSPLSLECTVEGTSNPNLYWYRQAAGRGLQLLFYSVGIGQISSEVPQNLSASRPQDRQFILSSKKLLLSDSGFYLCAWGTGSYEQYFGPGTRLTVT.

This clone appeared a single time. The chain uses TRBV19 and TRBJ2-7; perhaps D is TRBD1 or TRBD2 (6 bases each). V lost 1 base and J 3 bases, leaving 10 bases between the germline ends. Germline values: CDR1 LNHDA, CDR2 SQIVND (reference sequence). This CDR3 comprises 14 residues. The DNA for the CDR3 is TGTGCCAGTAGTATAGGAGGGGGGAGCTACGAGCAGTACTTC. It is translated as CASSIGGGSYEQYF.

V gene TRBV6-1 combines with J gene TRBJ2-1; TRBD2 matches at 10 bases. V was clipped by 2 bases and J by 9 bases; unmatched bases: 7. This CDR3 region has 15 residues. Per germline, CDR1 MNHNS and CDR2 SASEGT. The CDR3 sequence is CASSERLAGAFEQFF. CDR3 DNA sequence: TGTGCCAGCAGTGAACGTCTAGCGGGAGCCTTTGAGCAGTTCTTC.

The chain couples TRBV4-2 to TRBJ2-1, with D perhaps TRBD1 or TRBD2 (5 bases each). V dropped 1 base and J dropped 5 bases, with 24 bases sitting between them. The length of the CDR3 is 19 residues. Germline V gene data show CDR1 as LGHNA and CDR2 as YNFKEQ. The CDR3 sequence is CASSQAPTSRYGTHNEQFF. The CDR3 coding sequence is TGTGCCAGCAGCCAAGCCCCCACAAGCCGGTATGGGACCCACAATGAGCAGTTCTTC.

The J gene is TRBJ2-2, the V gene TRBV2, with unresolved D. This CDR3 has 12 amino acids. Looked up from germline, CDR1 is SNHLY and CDR2 is FYNNEI. V lost 5 bases to trimming and J lost 4 bases, with 5 bases between them. The CDR3 coding sequence is TGTGCCAGCAGTTACAGCACCGGGGAGCTGTTTTTT. It yields the protein CASSYSTGELFF.

The genes are TRBV28 and TRBJ2-1; the D gene is possibly TRBD1 (6 bases). Germline lookup yields CDR1 MDHEN and CDR2 SYDVKM. This CDR3 contains 11 residues. Trimming left V 3 bases short and J 16 bases short, with 13 bases between. CDR3 loop: CASSLRQGPFF. The CDR3 DNA follows: TGTGCCAGCAGTTTGCGTCAGGGGCCATTCTTC.

This clone was seen a few times. This chain links TRBV27 with TRBJ2-7, with D perhaps matching TRBD1 or TRBD2 (5 bases each). V was shortened by 10 bases and J by 3 bases, with 13 bases between the two germline ends. The CDR3 is made up of 12 amino acids. Germline assignment: CDR1 MNHEY and CDR2 SMNVEV (reference sequence). CDR3 region: CATRGAGYEQYF. In DNA form, the CDR3 reads TGTGCCACCCGTGGGGCGGGCTACGAGCAGTACTTC.

The rearrangement links TRBV18 to TRBJ1-1; TRBD1 is a possible D gene (5 bases). The CDR3 loop spans 13 amino acids. Germline V gene data show CDR1 as KGHSH and CDR2 as LQKENI. V lost 7 bases and J lost 7, with 16 bases in between. As DNA, the CDR3 is TGTGCCAGCTTTTTGGGGACGGGGCTTGAAGCTTTCTTT. This translates into CASFLGTGLEAFF.

This chain connects TRBV27 to TRBJ2-7; 9 bases are shared with TRBD2. This CDR3 has 14 residues. V was clipped by 4 bases and J by 2 bases; unmatched bases: 3. Germline CDR1 and CDR2: MNHEY and SMNVEV (reference sequence). This chain's CDR3 is CASSWGLAAYEQYF. The CDR3 DNA sequence: TGTGCCAGCAGTTGGGGACTAGCTGCCTACGAGCAGTACTTC.

This clone was seen only a few times. V usage is TRBV5-1 and J usage is TRBJ2-7; perhaps TRBD2 as D (5 bases). Trimming left V 2 bases short and J 0 bases short, with 9 bases between. This CDR3 is built from 14 residues. CDR1 and CDR2 (germline): SGHRS, YFSETQ. The CDR3, as DNA: TGCGCCAGCAGCTTTCAGCGGTTCTCCTACGAGCAGTACTTC. Amino acid sequence: CASSFQRFSYEQYF.

A single count supports this clone. V usage is TRBV7-9 and J usage is TRBJ2-1; D is unresolved. The ends were cut back, 2 bases at V and 8 bases at J, with 13 bases in the middle. The CDR3 runs to 14 residues. Germline CDR1 is SEHNR and CDR2 is FQNEAQ (reference sequence). CDR3 sequence reads: CASSLPGLKDEQFF. DNA of the CDR3: TGTGCCAGCAGCTTACCGGGTCTTAAGGATGAGCAGTTCTTC.

With respect to this clone: This may be a read error, as it is one base from a much larger clone. The chain uses TRBV19 and TRBJ1-3, with D tentatively TRBD1 (6 bases). The CDR3 totals 15 residues. Germline CDR1 LNHDA, CDR2 SQIVND (reference sequence). The CDR3 sequence is CASIGTLLSGNTIHF. As DNA, the CDR3 is TGTGCCAGTATTGGGACACTCCTCTCTGGAAACACCATACATTTT.

The chain couples TRBV14 to TRBJ1-2, with TRBD1 matching 8 bases. CDR3 size: 20 residues. Germline V lookup: CDR1 SGHDN, CDR2 FVKESK. Germline trimming cut 1 base from V and 5 bases from J; bases unmatched to any gene: 21. The DNA of the CDR3 is TGTGCCAGCAGCCAAGCCCAAATTATTAAAGGGACAGGAAGCCCTTATGGCTACACCTTC. It translates to CASSQAQIIKGTGSPYGYTF.

The chain is built from TRBV5-4 and TRBJ2-7; 10 positions agree with TRBD2. The germline gives CDR1 SGHNT, CDR2 YYREEE (reference sequence). This CDR3 has 17 amino acids. Trimming took 4 bases from V and 4 from J; bases not matched to a gene: 14. CDR3 nucleotides: TGTGCCAGCAGCACTGAGCGGTCTAGCGGGAGCGGTTACGAGCAGTACTTC. Translated: CASSTERSSGSGYEQYF.

The J gene is TRBJ2-7, the V gene TRBV6-6; possible D gene TRBD1, 5 bases. Per germline, CDR1 MNHNY and CDR2 SVGAGI (reference sequence). V lost 6 bases, J lost 5 bases, and 8 bases lay in between. This CDR3 spans 11 amino acids. CDR3: CASRKGDEQYF. The CDR3 DNA reads TGTGCCAGCAGAAAAGGGGACGAGCAGTACTTC.

The CDR3 DNA follows: TGTGCCAGCAGCTCCCGACTGGGGGAGCAGTTCTTC. It yields the protein CASSSRLGEQFF. The gene calls are TRBV5-6 and TRBJ2-1; D remains unclear. The CDR3 has 12 residues. Germline CDR1 is SGHDT and CDR2 is YYEEEE. V was shortened by 3 bases and J by 10 bases, with 11 bases between the two germline ends.

The rearrangement links TRBV12-5 to TRBJ2-3; TRBD2 agrees at 9 bases. J was trimmed by 4 bases and V by 3 bases; bases with no gene match: 8. The germline CDR1 and CDR2 sequences are LGHNT and FRNRAP. The CDR3 runs to 16 residues. The CDR3 loop is CASGLGSGSGADTQYF. CDR3 nucleotide sequence: TGTGCTAGTGGTTTAGGTAGCGGGAGTGGGGCAGATACGCAGTATTTT.

This sequence joins TRBV7-8 and TRBJ1-2, with D perhaps matching TRBD1 (6 bases). The CDR3 spans 13 residues. Germline V gives CDR1 SGHVS, CDR2 FQNEAQ. V was shortened by 5 bases and J by 1 base, with 8 bases between the two germline ends. The CDR3 nucleotides are TGTGCCAGCAGCCGACAGGATAACTATGGCTACACCTTC. It yields the protein CASSRQDNYGYTF.

The V and J genes are TRBV4-1 and TRBJ1-2, with D perhaps TRBD1 (5 bases). V lost 3 bases to trimming and J lost 6 bases, with 20 bases between them. This CDR3 spans 16 amino acids. Per the germline V gene, CDR1 is MGHRA and CDR2 is YSYEKL. CDR3 loop: CASSQYSTDLFDGYTF. The CDR3 DNA sequence: TGCGCCAGCAGCCAGTACTCGACAGATCTCTTTGATGGCTACACCTTC.